This T cell receptor (beta chain) was sequenced in a study of cytomegalovirus exposure and HLA in healthy donors. Researchers ran the PCR with 60 Vbeta and 13 Jbeta primers. Clones were read by immunoSEQ multiplex PCR, and TCRdb kept only the in-frame ones, dropping some. Of about 87,000 clones in the sample, under 80% are singletons; the top ten hold approximately 20%. This clone has only a few counts. Germline loops: CDR1 SQVTM, CDR2 ANQGSEA. The CDR3 consists of 16 residues. V gave up 0 bases and J gave up 4 bases, with 15 bases separating them. Sequenced material: PBMCs. The chain couples TRBV29-1 to TRBJ1-4; maybe TRBD1 (5 bases). This sequence was found in a man younger than 45 in good health and CMV-seropositive. The CDR3 sequence is CSVEEGAAGGNEKLFF. The CDR3 nucleotides read TGCAGCGTTGAAGAAGGCGCAGCGGGGGGTAATGAAAAACTGTTTTTT.